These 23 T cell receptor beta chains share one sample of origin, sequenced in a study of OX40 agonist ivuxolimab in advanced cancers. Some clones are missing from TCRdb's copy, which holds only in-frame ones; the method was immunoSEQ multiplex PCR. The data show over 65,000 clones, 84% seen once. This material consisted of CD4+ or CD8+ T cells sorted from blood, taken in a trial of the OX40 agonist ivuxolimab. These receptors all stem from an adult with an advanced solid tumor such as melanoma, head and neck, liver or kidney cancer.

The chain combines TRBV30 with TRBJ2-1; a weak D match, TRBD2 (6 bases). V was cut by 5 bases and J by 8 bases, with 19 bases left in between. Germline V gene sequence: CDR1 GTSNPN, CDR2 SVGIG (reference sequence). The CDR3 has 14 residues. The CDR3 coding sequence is TGTGCCTGGGGGTCTAGCGCCGTATGGGATGAGCAGTTCTTC. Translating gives CAWGSSAVWDEQFF.

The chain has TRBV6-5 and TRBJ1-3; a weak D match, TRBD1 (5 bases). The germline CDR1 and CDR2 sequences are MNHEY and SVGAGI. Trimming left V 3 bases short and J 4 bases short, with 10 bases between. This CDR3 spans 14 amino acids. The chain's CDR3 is CASSYGQGGNTIYF. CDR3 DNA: TGTGCCAGCAGTTATGGGCAGGGAGGAAACACCATATATTTT.

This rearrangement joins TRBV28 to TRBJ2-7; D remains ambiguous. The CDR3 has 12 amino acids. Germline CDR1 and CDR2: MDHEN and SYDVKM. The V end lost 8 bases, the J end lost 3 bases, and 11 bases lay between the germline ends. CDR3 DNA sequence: TGTGCCAGCTCCTCCCCGGGCTACGAGCAGTACTTC. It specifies CASSSPGYEQYF. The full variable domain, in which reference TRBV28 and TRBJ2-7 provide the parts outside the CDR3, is DVKVTQSSRYLVKRTGEKVFLECVQDMDHENMFWYRQDPGLGLRLIYFSYDVKMKEKGDIPEGYSVSREKKERFSLILESASTNQTSMYLCASSSPGYEQYFGPGTRLTVT.

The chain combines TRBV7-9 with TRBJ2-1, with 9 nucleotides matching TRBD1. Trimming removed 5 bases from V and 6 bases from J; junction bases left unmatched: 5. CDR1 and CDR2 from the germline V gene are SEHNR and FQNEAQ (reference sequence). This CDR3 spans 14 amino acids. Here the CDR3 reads CASSRGQGINEQFF. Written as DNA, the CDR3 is TGTGCCAGCAGCCGGGGACAGGGAATCAATGAGCAGTTCTTC.

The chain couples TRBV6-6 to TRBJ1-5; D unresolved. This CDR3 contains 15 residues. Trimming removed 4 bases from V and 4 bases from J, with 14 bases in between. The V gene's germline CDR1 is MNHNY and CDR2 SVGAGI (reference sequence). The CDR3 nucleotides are TGTGCCAGCAGTTGGGTGAGCAGCCAGAATCAGCCCCAGCATTTT. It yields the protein CASSWVSSQNQPQHF.

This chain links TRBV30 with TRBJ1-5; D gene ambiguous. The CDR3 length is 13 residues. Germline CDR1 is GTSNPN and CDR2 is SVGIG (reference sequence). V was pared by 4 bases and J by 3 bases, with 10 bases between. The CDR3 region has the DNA TGTGCCTGGACTCCCGGAGCCAATCAGCCCCAGCATTTT. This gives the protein CAWTPGANQPQHF. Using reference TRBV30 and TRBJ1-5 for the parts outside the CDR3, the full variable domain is SQTIHQWPATLVQPVGSPLSLECTVEGTSNPNLYWYRQAAGRGLQLLFYSVGIGQISSEVPQNLSASRPQDRQFILSSKKLLLSDSGFYLCAWTPGANQPQHFGDGTRLSIL.

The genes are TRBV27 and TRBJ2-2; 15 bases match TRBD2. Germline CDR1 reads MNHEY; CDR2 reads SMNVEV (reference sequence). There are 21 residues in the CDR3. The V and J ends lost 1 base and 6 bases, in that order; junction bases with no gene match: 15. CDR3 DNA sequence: TGTGCCAGCAGTTTATATGGGACTAGCGGGGGGCTCTCCGTCCGGGCCGGGGAGCTGTTTTTT. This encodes CASSLYGTSGGLSVRAGELFF.

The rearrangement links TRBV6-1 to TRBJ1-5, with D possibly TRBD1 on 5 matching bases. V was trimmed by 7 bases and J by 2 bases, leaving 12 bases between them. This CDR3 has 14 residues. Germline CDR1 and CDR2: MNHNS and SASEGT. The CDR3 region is CASTAQQGNQPQHF. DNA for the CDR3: TGTGCCAGCACCGCCCAACAGGGCAATCAGCCCCAGCATTTT.

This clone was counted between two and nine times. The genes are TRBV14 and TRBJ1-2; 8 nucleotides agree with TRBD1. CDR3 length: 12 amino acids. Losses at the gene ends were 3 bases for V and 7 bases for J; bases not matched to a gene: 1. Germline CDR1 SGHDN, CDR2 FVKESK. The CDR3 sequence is CASSQDRVGYTF. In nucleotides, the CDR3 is TGTGCCAGCAGCCAGGACAGGGTTGGCTACACCTTC.

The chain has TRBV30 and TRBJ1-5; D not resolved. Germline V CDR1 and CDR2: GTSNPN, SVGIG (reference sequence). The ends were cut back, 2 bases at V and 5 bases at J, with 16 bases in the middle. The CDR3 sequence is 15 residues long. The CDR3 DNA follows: TGTGCCTGGAGTCCCCGGGGAGTTTTATATCAGCCCCAGCATTTT. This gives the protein CAWSPRGVLYQPQHF. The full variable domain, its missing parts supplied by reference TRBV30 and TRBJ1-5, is SQTIHQWPATLVQPVGSPLSLECTVEGTSNPNLYWYRQAAGRGLQLLFYSVGIGQISSEVPQNLSASRPQDRQFILSSKKLLLSDSGFYLCAWSPRGVLYQPQHFGDGTRLSIL.

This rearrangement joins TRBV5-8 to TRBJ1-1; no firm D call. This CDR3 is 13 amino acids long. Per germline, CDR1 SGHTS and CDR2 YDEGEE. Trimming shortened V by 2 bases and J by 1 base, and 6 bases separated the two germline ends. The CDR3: CASSLYRNTEAFF. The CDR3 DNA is TGTGCCAGCAGCTTATACCGGAACACTGAAGCTTTCTTT.

As DNA, the CDR3 is TGTGCCAGCAGCTTAACGGGGGGTGGAGAGACCCAGTACTTC. Translated, it gives CASSLTGGGETQYF. This chain connects TRBV7-2 to TRBJ2-5, with 7 bases matching TRBD2. Germline V gene sequence: CDR1 SGHTA, CDR2 FQGNSA. The CDR3 length is 14 residues. The trim removed 2 bases at V and 4 bases at J, leaving 4 bases unmatched. Drawing the rest from reference TRBV7-2 and TRBJ2-5, the complete variable domain is GAGVSQSPSNKVTEKGKDVELRCDPISGHTALYWYRQSLGQGLEFLIYFQGNSAPDKSGLPSDRFSAERTGGSVSTLTIQRTQQEDSAVYLCASSLTGGGETQYFGPGTRLLVL.

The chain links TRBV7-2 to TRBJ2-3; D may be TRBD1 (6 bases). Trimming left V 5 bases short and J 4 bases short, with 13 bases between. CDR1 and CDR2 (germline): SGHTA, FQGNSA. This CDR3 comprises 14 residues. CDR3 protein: CASSLGTKPDTQYF. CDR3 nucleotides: TGTGCCAGCAGCCTAGGGACAAAGCCAGATACGCAGTATTTT.

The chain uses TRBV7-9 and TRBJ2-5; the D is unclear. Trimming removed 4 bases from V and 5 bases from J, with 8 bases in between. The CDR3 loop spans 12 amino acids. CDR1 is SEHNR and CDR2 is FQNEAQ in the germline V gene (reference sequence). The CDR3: CASSSVGETQYF. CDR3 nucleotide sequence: TGTGCCAGCAGCTCCGTTGGGGAGACCCAGTACTTC.

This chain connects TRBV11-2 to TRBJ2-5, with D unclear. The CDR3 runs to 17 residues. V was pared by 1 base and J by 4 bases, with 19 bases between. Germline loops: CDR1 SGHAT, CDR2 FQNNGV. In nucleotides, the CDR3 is TGTGCCAGCAGCTTAGGGATTTCGCCGGGCCTCGGAGAGACCCAGTACTTC. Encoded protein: CASSLGISPGLGETQYF.

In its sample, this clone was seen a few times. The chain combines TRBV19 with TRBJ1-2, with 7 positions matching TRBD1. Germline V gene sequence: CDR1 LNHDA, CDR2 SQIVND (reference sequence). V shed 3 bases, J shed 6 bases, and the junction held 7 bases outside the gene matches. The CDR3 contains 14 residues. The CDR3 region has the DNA TGTGCCAGTAGTATTGCACAGGGGTTGAATGGCTACACCTTC. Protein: CASSIAQGLNGYTF.

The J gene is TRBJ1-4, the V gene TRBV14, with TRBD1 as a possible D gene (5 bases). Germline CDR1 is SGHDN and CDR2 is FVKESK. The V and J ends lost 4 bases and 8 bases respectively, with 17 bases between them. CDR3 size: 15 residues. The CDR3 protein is CASSRTGFSYEKLFF. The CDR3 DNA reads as TGTGCCAGCAGCCGAACAGGCTTCTCCTACGAAAAACTGTTTTTT.

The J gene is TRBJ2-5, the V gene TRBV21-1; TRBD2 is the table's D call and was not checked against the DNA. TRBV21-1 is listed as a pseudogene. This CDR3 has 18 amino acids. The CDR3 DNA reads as TGTGCCAGCAGCAAGCATCCATCCACTAGCGGGAGGAAAGAGACCCAGTACTTC. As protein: CASSKHPSTSGRKETQYF.

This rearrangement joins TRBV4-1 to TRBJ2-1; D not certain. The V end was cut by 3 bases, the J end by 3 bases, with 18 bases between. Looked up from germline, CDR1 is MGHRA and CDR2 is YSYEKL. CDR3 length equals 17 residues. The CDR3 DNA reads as TGCGCCAGCAGCCATCGGAGTTTGGACGGAATCTACAATGAGCAGTTCTTC. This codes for CASSHRSLDGIYNEQFF.

The CDR3 loop reads CASSPPGREWGELFF. CDR3 coding DNA: TGTGCCAGCAGTCCCCCCGGGCGGGAGTGGGGGGAGCTGTTTTTT. The V gene is TRBV27, the J gene TRBJ2-2, with 7 bases aligning to TRBD2. Germline CDR1 reads MNHEY; CDR2 reads SMNVEV (reference sequence). This CDR3 has 15 residues. Losses at the gene ends were 5 bases for V and 8 bases for J; bases not matched to a gene: 11.

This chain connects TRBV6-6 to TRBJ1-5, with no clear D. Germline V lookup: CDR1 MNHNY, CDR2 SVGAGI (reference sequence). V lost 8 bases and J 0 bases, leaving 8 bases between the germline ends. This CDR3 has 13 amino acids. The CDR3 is CASRATSNQPQHF. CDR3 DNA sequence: TGTGCCAGCCGGGCGACTAGCAATCAGCCCCAGCATTTT.

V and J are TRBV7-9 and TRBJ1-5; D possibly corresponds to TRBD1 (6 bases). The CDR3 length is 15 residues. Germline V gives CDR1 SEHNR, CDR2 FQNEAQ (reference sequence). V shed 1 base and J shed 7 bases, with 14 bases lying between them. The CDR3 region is CASSLGGPGVQPQHF. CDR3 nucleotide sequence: TGTGCCAGCAGCTTAGGGGGGCCTGGCGTACAGCCCCAGCATTTT.

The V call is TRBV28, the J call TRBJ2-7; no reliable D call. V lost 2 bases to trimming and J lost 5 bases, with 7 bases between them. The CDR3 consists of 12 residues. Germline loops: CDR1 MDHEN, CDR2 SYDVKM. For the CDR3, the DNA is TGTGCCAGCAGTTTAACAGAAGACGAGCAGTACTTC. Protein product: CASSLTEDEQYF.